The clone carrying this T cell receptor (beta chain) turned up a few times. Germline lookup yields CDR1 MNHEY and CDR2 SMNVEV (reference sequence). This CDR3 has 15 amino acids. The ends were cut back, 6 bases at V and 7 bases at J, with 21 bases in the middle. The PCR ran on 60 Vbeta and 13 Jbeta primers. Some clones are missing from TCRdb's copy, which holds only in-frame ones; the method was immunoSEQ multiplex PCR. This repertoire shows approximately 190,000 clones, around 80% found once; its top ten account for less than 2%. This sample was included in a study of cytomegalovirus exposure and HLA in healthy donors.

Sequenced sample: PBMCs. The sequence was collected from a woman younger than 30 in good health and CMV-seronegative. The chain joins TRBV27 to TRBJ2-5; maybe TRBD2 (6 bases). The CDR3 sequence is CASRARTGGVGTQYF. CDR3 sequence (DNA): TGTGCCAGCAGGGCCCGGACGGGCGGGGTGGGGACCCAGTACTTC.